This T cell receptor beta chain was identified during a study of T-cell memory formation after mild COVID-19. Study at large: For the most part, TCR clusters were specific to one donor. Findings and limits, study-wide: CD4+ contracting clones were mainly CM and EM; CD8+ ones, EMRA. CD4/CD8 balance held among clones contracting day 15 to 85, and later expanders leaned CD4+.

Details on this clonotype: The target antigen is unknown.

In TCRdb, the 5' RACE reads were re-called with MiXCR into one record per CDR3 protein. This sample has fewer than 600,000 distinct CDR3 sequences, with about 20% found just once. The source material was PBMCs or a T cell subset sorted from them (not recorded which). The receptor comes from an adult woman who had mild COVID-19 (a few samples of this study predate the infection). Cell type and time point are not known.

CDR3 protein: CASTTGLTSSYEQYF. The CDR3 DNA reads as TGTGCCAGCACCACGGGACTCACGAGCTCCTACGAGCAGTACTTC. The V call is TRBV12-3 or TRBV12-4, the J call TRBJ2-7, with a weak D call TRBD2 (6 bases). V was pared by 7 bases and J by 0 bases, with 16 bases between. The CDR3 spans 15 residues.